This TCR beta chain was recovered during a study of radiotherapy plus CTLA-4 blockade in lung cancer. In germline, CDR1 is SQVTM, CDR2 ANQGSEA. The CDR3 contains 11 residues. Trimming removed 3 bases from V and 4 bases from J, with 7 bases in between. TCRdb's table, derived via immunoSEQ multiplex PCR, lists solely in-frame clones and lacks some. The table records roughly 32,000 clones, approximately 75% of them present only once. The sequences come from peripheral blood, collected from a patient treated with radiotherapy plus ipilimumab. The TCR sequence derives from a human donor with non-small cell lung cancer that progressed on radiotherapy plus ipilimumab. This chain uses TRBV29-1 with TRBJ2-7, with unresolved D. In DNA form, the CDR3 reads TGCAGCGTTGATTCGGTGTACGAGCAGTACTTC. Translated, it gives CSVDSVYEQYF.